A single sample is the source of the 9 T cell receptor beta chains below, sequenced in a study of cytotoxic CD8 clonotypes in ibrutinib-treated CLL. Sequenced by immunoSEQ multiplex PCR; TCRdb stores in-frame clones only, minus some. Here the sample spans around 250,000 clones, 70% being singletons. This specimen consisted of PBMCs, obtained after 24 months of ibrutinib treatment. The receptors derive from a human donor with chronic lymphocytic leukemia.

V usage is TRBV6-5 and J usage is TRBJ1-1; possible D gene TRBD1, 5 bases. In germline, CDR1 is MNHEY, CDR2 SVGAGI. The CDR3 sequence is 16 residues long. V dropped 0 bases and J dropped 0 bases, with 11 bases sitting between them. This CDR3 reads CASSYSWGTMNTEAFF. The CDR3 coding sequence is TGTGCCAGCAGTTACTCCTGGGGGACCATGAACACTGAAGCTTTCTTT.

This clone turned up a few times. The CDR3 DNA reads as TGTGCCAGCTCACCCCCAACCGGGACCTCTGGAAACACCATATATTTT. Its translation is CASSPPTGTSGNTIYF. The genes are TRBV18 and TRBJ1-3; possible D gene TRBD1, 5 bases. The CDR3 is made up of 16 amino acids. The V gene's germline CDR1 is KGHSH and CDR2 LQKENI. Trimming cost V 3 bases and J 0 bases, with 12 bases left between them.

The CDR3 protein is CASSYNRDVTEAFF. DNA for the CDR3: TGTGCCAGCAGTTACAACAGGGACGTCACTGAAGCTTTCTTT. The chain combines TRBV6-6 with TRBJ1-1, with a possible D match to TRBD1 (6 bases). This CDR3 is 14 amino acids long. Germline values: CDR1 MNHNY, CDR2 SVGAGI (reference sequence). V lost 2 bases to trimming and J lost 4 bases, with 11 bases between them.

This chain connects TRBV7-9 to TRBJ2-1, with no clear D. CDR3 length: 13 residues. V was pared by 5 bases and J by 6 bases, with 11 bases between. Germline CDR1 SEHNR, CDR2 FQNEAQ (reference sequence). CDR3: CASSLQERNEQFF. The CDR3 nucleotides read TGTGCCAGCAGCCTCCAGGAACGCAATGAGCAGTTCTTC.

The V and J genes are TRBV4-2 and TRBJ2-1, with TRBD2 matching 12 bases. Trimming at V came to 0 bases and at J to 2 bases, leaving 5 bases not matched to a gene. Germline CDR1 is LGHNA and CDR2 is YNFKEQ. This CDR3 comprises 18 residues. Here the CDR3 DNA reads TGTGCCAGCAGCCAAGATCGGGGACTAGCGGGCCCCTACAATGAGCAGTTCTTC. Translated: CASSQDRGLAGPYNEQFF.

The chain is built from TRBV5-1 and TRBJ2-7; possible D gene TRBD1, 5 bases. Trimming removed 0 bases at V and 0 bases at J, with 10 bases between. This CDR3 spans 15 amino acids. Germline V lookup: CDR1 SGHRS, CDR2 YFSETQ. The CDR3 bases are TGCGCCAGCAGCTTGGGTAGGGGCTACTCCTACGAGCAGTACTTC. It codes for CASSLGRGYSYEQYF.

This clone has a handful of counts. The chain employs TRBV27 and TRBJ2-7, with D possibly matching TRBD2 (5 bases). From germline, CDR1 is MNHEY and CDR2 SMNVEV (reference sequence). CDR3 length: 13 amino acids. The ends were cut back, 3 bases at V and 1 base at J, with 7 bases in the middle. The CDR3 reads CASSFRGSYEQYF. The CDR3 DNA reads as TGTGCCAGCAGTTTCCGGGGATCCTACGAGCAGTACTTC.

The chain is built from TRBV11-2 and TRBJ1-1; a weak D match, TRBD1 (5 bases). Trimming stripped 0 bases from V and 0 bases from J, with 11 bases between. CDR3 length: 16 residues. Germline CDR1 reads SGHAT; CDR2 reads FQNNGV. In DNA form, the CDR3 reads TGTGCCAGCAGCTTAGAGGGGAGGGGAATGAACACTGAAGCTTTCTTT. Residues: CASSLEGRGMNTEAFF.

The rearrangement uses TRBV6-1 and TRBJ2-3; D is unresolved. V lost 5 bases, J lost 0 bases, and 9 bases lay in between. This CDR3 contains 14 residues. Germline values: CDR1 MNHNS, CDR2 SASEGT. The CDR3 DNA sequence: TGTGCCAGCAGTACCGGCCCTAGCACAGATACGCAGTATTTT. Its protein product is CASSTGPSTDTQYF.